This TCR beta chain was sequenced during a study of identifying expanded T cells in peripheral blood (dated by TCRdb to between 2018 and 2021). Notes on the research overall: Technical replicates were generated by sequencing separate aliquots of the same genomic DNA pool, and four replicates were compared pairwise.

The germline V gene gives CDR1 as SGHRS and CDR2 as YFSETQ. The junction carries 9 bases between V and J, which are trimmed by 4 bases and 4 bases respectively. Taken from cysteine to phenylalanine, the CDR3 has 13 residues. Only the CDR3 portion is preserved as DNA: 39 bases, with reading frame beginning at the first base. The immunoSEQ Assay, which uses bias-controlled multiplex PCR amplification of genomic DNA, was used to profile TCRbeta CDR3 regions. On the study's bioinformatics: The absolute abundance of each unique TCRbeta CDR3 region was quantified after sequences were collapsed and filtered. Differential abundance was tested with two models: a binomial (Fisher-equivalent) model and a beta-binomial model that adds time-dependent variance fitted from healthy donors. Clones with fewer than 5 combined templates were excluded, and clones with Benjamini-Hochberg FDR below 0.01 were called differentially abundant. Using the form v = (b*log(k)+a)^2, the beta-binomial variance was modeled as a function of the total template count across the two samples. As stored in TCRdb, this immuneACCESS dataset retains in-frame rearrangements with V and J assigned. A fraction of the clones does not appear; measured against another copy, unresolved V genes explain less than half of the discrepancy, and the remainder lacks a known reason. V and J calls plus clone size are reproduced from that table; the DNA served to infer D and trimming. The sample contains approximately 63,000 clones, more than 70% of them found a single time. The biggest ten clones account for under 5% of the sample.

This clone was seen more than once but under ten times. The antigen it recognizes is unknown. No per-base quality is available; no much larger clone lies one base away. Summary of the overall study and its limitations: For all healthy donors, the variance in clone template counts between roughly 2-week samples rose significantly as total template count increased. The authors expected biological variance in healthy repertoires might increase further over much longer intervals such as months to years. Between technical replicates the binomial model flagged about 1.2 differentially abundant clones, whereas over roughly 2 weeks the binomial model flagged about 16.4 and over about 4 weeks around 18. The beta-binomial model significantly reduced the number of clones called differentially abundant and the false-positive rate across all healthy-donor time intervals.

No immune events, such as infections, were documented for the healthy donors during the collection period. Blood repertoires from healthy donors were used as a training cohort for calibrating time-dependent variance in a beta-binomial model of differential abundance of T-cell clones. The training cohort was composed of approximately ten healthy donors, 3 female and 7 male. An age range of roughly 25 to 65 years, with an average of roughly 45 years, was recorded for the donors. Whole blood from each healthy donor was obtained from a commercial supplier and was collected at three time points roughly 14 days apart. Genomic DNA was extracted from unsorted whole blood for immunosequencing.

The chain is assembled from TRBV5-1 and TRBJ1-5; there is no confident call for the D gene. This sequence was found in a person aged 18 to 70 in good health. The source material was blood. The nucleotide sequence is given as TGCGCCAGCAGCCCGGCCAGTAATCAGCCCCAGCATTTT. Its translation reads: CASSPASNQPQHF.